The sequence of this T cell receptor beta chain was determined in a study of cytomegalovirus exposure and HLA in healthy donors. Primers for the PCR totalled 60 Vbeta and 13 Jbeta. TCRdb's copy holds only in-frame clones and misses some; the assay was immunoSEQ multiplex PCR. The data show 150,000 to 200,000 clones, about 80% seen once. Germline V gene data show CDR1 as LNHDA and CDR2 as SQIVND (reference sequence). The CDR3 covers 14 residues. Trimming took off 1 base at V and 1 base at J, with 7 bases between the two ends. The V call is TRBV19, the J call TRBJ1-1; D is uncertain. Sequenced: PBMCs. The TCR sequence derives from a man aged 30 to 45 in good health and CMV-seronegative. The CDR3 region is CASSIALQNTEAFF. The CDR3 region has the DNA TGTGCCAGTAGTATAGCCTTACAGAACACTGAAGCTTTCTTT.